This is a list of T cell receptor beta chains from one sample in a study of blood T cells in healthy people across ages. TCRdb re-analysed the 5' RACE reads in MiXCR, keeping a single row per CDR3 protein. The table has around 1.7 million distinct CDR3 sequences, under 30% seen once. What was sequenced was blood. The receptors stem from a woman aged 25 to 39 in good health. Each CDR3 is given with its conserved first and last residue. Fields, in order: V gene, D gene, J gene, clone size, CDR3 DNA, CDR3 protein. A D gene is named only where the DNA matches it firmly. Size is stated for part of the rows, as once, few or many counts, or as a class when the clone is expanded.

TRBV10-2	.	TRBJ1-2	.	TGCGCCAGCAGTGAGAGCAGGCGGGGAGGCTACACCTTC	CASSESRRGGYTF
TRBV10-1	.	TRBJ2-3	few	TGCGCCAGCAGTGAGTCCCACCTTAACACAGATACGCAGTATTTT	CASSESHLNTDTQYF
TRBV7-3	TRBD2	TRBJ2-1	.	TGTGCCAGCAGCGGGGGACTAGCGGGGAGACTTTACAATGAGCAGTTCTTC	CASSGGLAGRLYNEQFF
TRBV6-1	TRBD2	TRBJ2-7	few	TGTGCCAGCAGTGAAGAAACCGGGACTAGCGGGAGGGCCTCCGAGCAGTACTTC	CASSEETGTSGRASEQYF
TRBV2	.	TRBJ1-1	once	TGTGCCACCAACCGGCTGGGGGATCCCAACACTGAAGCTTTCTTT	CATNRLGDPNTEAFF
TRBV14	TRBD1	TRBJ1-1	.	TGTGCCAGCAGCCGCCTCGGGACAGGGGTTCCTGAAGCTTTCTTT	CASSRLGTGVPEAFF
TRBV9	.	TRBJ2-2	.	TGTGCCAGCAGCGTAGTCGCGGGGGCCAACACCGGGGAGCTGTTTTTT	CASSVVAGANTGELFF
TRBV20-1	TRBD1	TRBJ1-5	once	TGCAGTGCTACCCGGGACAGGGGTACCCAGCCCCAGCATTTT	CSATRDRGTQPQHF
TRBV7-2	.	TRBJ2-3	few	TGTGCCAGCAGCTTAGGAGGATTCGTACCTAATACGCAGTATTTT	CASSLGGFVPNTQYF
TRBV14	.	TRBJ2-1	.	TGTGCCAGCAGCCAAGAAAGGGGTAGGGACTCACAATCGGGTGAGCAGTTCTTC	CASSQERGRDSQSGEQFF
TRBV24-1	TRBD1	TRBJ2-1	few	TGTGCCACCAGTGAGGCAACCGGGACAGGGAATGAGCAGTTCTTC	CATSEATGTGNEQFF
TRBV4-1	.	TRBJ1-2	.	TGCGCCAGCAGCCAGGGCCCCACTAACTATGGCTACACCTTC	CASSQGPTNYGYTF
TRBV5-5	.	TRBJ2-2	few	TGTGCCAGCAGCTTGTTGACGGCCGGGGAGCTGTTTTTT	CASSLLTAGELFF
TRBV15	.	TRBJ2-5	once	TGTGCCACCAGCAGAGCCCGGGGAGGAGAGACCCAGTACTTC	CATSRARGGETQYF
TRBV6-5	TRBD2	TRBJ2-1	.	TGTGCCAGCAGCGGGACTAGCGGGAGGGTCTCCAGTGAGCAGTTCTTC	CASSGTSGRVSSEQFF
TRBV7-2	TRBD2	TRBJ2-3	.	TGTGCCAGCAGCCCCGGGATAGCGGGGTCAACAGATACGCAGTATTTT	CASSPGIAGSTDTQYF
TRBV28	.	TRBJ2-5	.	TGTGCCAGCAGTTTTTTGGGGAGCCGCTCCCAAGAGACCCAGTACTTC	CASSFLGSRSQETQYF
TRBV3-1	.	TRBJ2-3	few	TGTGCCAGCAGCCAAGGCGGGATCACAGATACGCAGTATTTT	CASSQGGITDTQYF
TRBV20-1	TRBD2	TRBJ2-1	few	TGCAGTGCCAAGACTAGCGGGGGGCCCATATCCTACAATGAGCAGTTCTTC	CSAKTSGGPISYNEQFF
TRBV12-3/TRBV12-4	.	TRBJ2-3	.	TGTGCCAGCAGTTCCGGAGTGAGCACAGATGCGGAGTATTTT	CASSSGVSTDAEYF
TRBV29-1	.	TRBJ1-5	.	TGCAGCGTTGAGGGTCAAGGGGGAAGCGATCAGCCCCAGCATTTT	CSVEGQGGSDQPQHF
TRBV7-9	.	TRBJ1-2	few	TGTGCCAGCAGCCCATGGAGGGGCGGACGGAATGGCTACACCTTC	CASSPWRGGRNGYTF
TRBV25-1	TRBD1	TRBJ1-2	few	TGTGCCAGCAGCGGAAGGGGACAGAACTATGGCTACACCTTC	CASSGRGQNYGYTF
TRBV5-1	.	TRBJ2-1	many	TGCGCCAGCAGCTTCCATAGGTCCTACAATGAGCAGTTCTTC	CASSFHRSYNEQFF
TRBV4-1	TRBD2	TRBJ2-7	many	TGCGCCAGCAGCCAAGTGGCTAGCGGGGGATCCTACGAGCAGTACTTC	CASSQVASGGSYEQYF
TRBV5-1	TRBD2	TRBJ2-1	.	TGCGCCAGCAGTTACCAGAGCGGGAGCTCCTACAATGAGCAGTTCTTC	CASSYQSGSSYNEQFF
TRBV20-1	.	TRBJ2-4	.	TGCAGTGCTAGAGACCCGGTCCAGGGGAGAAACATTCAGTACTTC	CSARDPVQGRNIQYF